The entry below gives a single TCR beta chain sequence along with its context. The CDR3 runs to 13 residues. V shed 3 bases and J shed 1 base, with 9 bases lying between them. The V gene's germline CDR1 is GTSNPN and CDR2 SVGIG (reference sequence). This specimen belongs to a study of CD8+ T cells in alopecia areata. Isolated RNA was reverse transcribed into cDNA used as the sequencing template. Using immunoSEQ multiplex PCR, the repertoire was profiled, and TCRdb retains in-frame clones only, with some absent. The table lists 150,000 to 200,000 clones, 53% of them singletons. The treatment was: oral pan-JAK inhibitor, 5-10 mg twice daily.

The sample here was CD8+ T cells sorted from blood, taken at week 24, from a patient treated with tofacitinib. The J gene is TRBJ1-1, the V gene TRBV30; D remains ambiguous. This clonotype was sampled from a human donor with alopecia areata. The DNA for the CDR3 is TGTGCCTGGAGCCAACTTAAGAACACTGAAGCTTTCTTT. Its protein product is CAWSQLKNTEAFF.